The 8 T cell receptor beta chains reported below all come from one sample, sequenced in a study of blood T cell repertoires in COVID-19. The data were produced by immunoSEQ multiplex PCR, yet TCRdb's version contains in-frame clones alone and is incomplete. The sample contains roughly 64,000 clones, about four fifths of which appear only once. Material for sequencing was peripheral blood. The source of these receptors is a human donor in a cohort sampled during active COVID-19.

V gene TRBV9 combines with J gene TRBJ2-3; weak D call: TRBD2 (6 bases). Between the trimmed V and J ends, which lost 0 bases and 1 base, there was a span of 12 bases. The CDR3 has 16 amino acids. Germline lookup yields CDR1 SGDLS and CDR2 YYNGEE. The CDR3 DNA sequence: TGTGCCAGCAGCGTAGACGCGGGGTCCCGCACAGATACGCAGTATTTT. This sequence encodes CASSVDAGSRTDTQYF.

This sequence joins TRBV30 and TRBJ2-6; D unclear. Germline V gives CDR1 GTSNPN, CDR2 SVGIG (reference sequence). V was clipped by 7 bases and J by 0 bases, with 10 bases between them. This CDR3 is built from 14 residues. Written as DNA, the CDR3 is TGTGCCTCAGACACGCTCTCTGGGGCCAACGTCCTGACTTTC. Protein: CASDTLSGANVLTF.

This clone occurred a few times. The chain uses TRBV7-6 and TRBJ2-7; D unresolved. There are 14 residues in the CDR3. The V gene lost 2 bases and the J gene lost 4 bases, with 12 bases spanning the gap. Germline-derived CDR1 and CDR2 are SGHVS and FNYEAQ. DNA for the CDR3: TGTGCCAGCAGCTTATCTGGAGAGAGGTACGAGCAGTACTTC. Translation gives CASSLSGERYEQYF.

The chain recombines TRBV7-2 with TRBJ1-6; tentative D call: TRBD1 (5 bases). V lost 2 bases, J lost 1 base, and 9 bases lay in between. The CDR3 length is 16 residues. Germline CDR1 SGHTA, CDR2 FQGNSA. The CDR3 DNA reads TGTGCCAGCAGCTTACTCGGGGGGTCCTATAATTCACCCCTCCACTTT. This encodes CASSLLGGSYNSPLHF.

On this clone: This same CDR3 is encoded by further DNA sequences in the sample. The V and J genes are TRBV7-3 and TRBJ1-1; no reliable D call. Looked up from germline, CDR1 is SGHTA and CDR2 is FQGTGA. This CDR3 comprises 14 residues. V gave up 5 bases and J gave up 4 bases, with 14 bases separating them. The CDR3 nucleotides read TGTGCCAGCAGCCCTCGTGGGTCGGGCACTGAAGCTTTCTTT. Amino acid sequence: CASSPRGSGTEAFF.

J is TRBJ2-3 and V is TRBV4-2; a possible D gene is TRBD2 (6 bases). The germline V gene encodes CDR1 LGHNA and CDR2 YNFKEQ. The ends were cut back, 1 base at V and 3 bases at J, with 17 bases in the middle. This CDR3 is 17 amino acids long. The CDR3 nucleotides read TGTGCCAGCAGCCAAGTGCCCTCTGGTGGGAGGACAGATACGCAGTATTTT. As protein: CASSQVPSGGRTDTQYF.

CDR3 sequence reads: CASSIRTSRNTGELFF. DNA for the CDR3: TGTGCCAGTAGTATAAGGACTAGCAGAAACACCGGGGAGCTGTTTTTT. V usage is TRBV19 and J usage is TRBJ2-2, with TRBD2 matching 8 bases. Germline CDR1 is LNHDA and CDR2 is SQIVND (reference sequence). V lost 2 bases and J lost 2; bases outside the gene matches: 4. This CDR3 region has 16 residues. The full variable domain, its missing parts supplied by reference TRBV19 and TRBJ2-2, is DGGITQSPKYLFRKEGQNVTLSCEQNLNHDAMYWYRQDPGQGLRLIYYSQIVNDFQKGDIAEGYSVSREKKESFPLTVTSAQKNPTAFYLCASSIRTSRNTGELFFGEGSRLTVL.

A few counts support this clone. The chain uses TRBV5-5 and TRBJ1-6; TRBD1 matches at 7 bases. CDR1 is SGHKS and CDR2 is YYEKEE in the germline V gene (reference sequence). The J segment lost 6 bases and the V segment lost 0 bases, leaving 6 bases of the junction unmatched. The CDR3 length is 16 residues. The CDR3 nucleotides are TGTGCCAGCAGCTTGGTTTCAGGGGGATTTAATTCACCCCTCCACTTT. Translation: CASSLVSGGFNSPLHF.